This T cell receptor (beta chain) derives from a study of beta chain features in type 1 diabetes. Study-level findings and limits: Shorter templates may be favored by PCR, equally so in patients and controls. Insertions were fewer and deletions more numerous at VDJ junctions in type 1 diabetes patients. TCRB CDR3s from Type 1 diabetes patients were moderately but significantly shorter in all four CD4+ subsets.

Concerning this clone itself: Its antigen is as yet unknown.

What was sequenced were expressed TCRB transcripts, since all of the isolated RNA had been reverse transcribed. Assay used: immunoSEQ multiplex PCR; TCRdb lists only in-frame clones, some missing. Of 500,000 to 800,000 clones listed, 12% are singletons. Donors contributed one heparinised blood draw apiece, averaging about 100 mL. The sample taken for sequencing was naive CD4+ T cells from blood. This clonotype was sampled from a man aged 25-40 years with type 1 diabetes.

DNA for the CDR3: TGCGCCAGCAGTCCAAACAGGGGATCCGGCGAGCAGTACTTC. This encodes CASSPNRGSGEQYF. V usage is TRBV23-1 and J usage is TRBJ2-7, with TRBD1 matching 7 bases. Being an ORF, TRBV23-1 has a function that is uncertain. The CDR3 runs 14 residues. The V segment lost 4 bases and the J segment 6 bases; nucleotides outside the gene matches: 9.